This section outlines one T cell receptor (beta chain) sequence together with its context. No antigen is known for it. As for treatment: oral pan-JAK inhibitor, 5-10 mg twice daily. The sample is drawn from a study of CD8+ T cells in alopecia areata. Study details: Patients in the treated group were given tofacitinib by mouth, 5 to 10 mg twice a day.

Trimming shortened V by 3 bases and J by 4 bases, and 9 bases separated the two germline ends. This CDR3 comprises 14 residues. Looked up from germline, CDR1 is MGHDK and CDR2 is SYGVNS. Whole-study findings and limits: Scalp lesions, especially in alopecia totalis/universalis, had higher clonality than normal scalp. There were many expanded lesional clones persisting in scalp and blood during tofacitinib. The study found tofacitinib significantly decreased scalp clonality and expanded CD8+ clones among the top 100.

cDNA prepared by RNA extraction and subsequent reverse transcription served as the template for sequencing. Using immunoSEQ multiplex PCR, the repertoire was profiled, and TCRdb retains in-frame clones only, with some absent. The profile covers 200,000 to 250,000 clones, with around two fifths appearing a single time and over 2% taken by the ten largest. The receptor's source is a human donor with alopecia areata. V is TRBV25-1 and J is TRBJ2-2; D gene unclear. The specimen comprised CD4+ T cells sorted from blood, sampled at approximately week 36, from a patient treated with tofacitinib. The CDR3 loop is CASSEGLTTGELFF. As DNA, the CDR3 is TGTGCCAGCAGTGAGGGTCTGACCACCGGGGAGCTGTTTTTT.